These 19 T cell receptor beta chains came from one sample sequenced in a study of blood T cell repertoires in COVID-19. Here immunoSEQ multiplex PCR was the method, and the copy in TCRdb shows in-frame clones only, minus some. The table has 150,000 to 200,000 clones, about 74% seen once. The sample consisted of peripheral blood. The receptors were gathered from a man aged 55-75 years with acute or convalescent COVID-19.

The chain carries TRBV6-5 and TRBJ2-5, with 7 bases identical to TRBD2. V shed 9 bases, J shed 1 base, and the junction held 5 bases outside the gene matches. This CDR3 is 13 amino acids long. The germline gives CDR1 MNHEY, CDR2 SVGAGI. CDR3 amino acids: CASSRGVQETQYF. CDR3 DNA: TGTGCCAGTTCCCGGGGGGTCCAAGAGACCCAGTACTTC.

This rearrangement joins TRBV2 to TRBJ2-1; possible D gene TRBD2, 6 bases. The CDR3 has 14 amino acids. V was trimmed by 10 bases and J by 4 bases, leaving 17 bases between them. Germline values: CDR1 SNHLY, CDR2 FYNNEI. CDR3 nucleotides: TGTGCCACCGAAGGGAGGCCCCATTACAATGAGCAGTTCTTC. This codes for CATEGRPHYNEQFF. Supplemented by reference TRBV2 and TRBJ2-1, the full variable domain reads EPEVTQTPSHQVTQMGQEVILRCVPISNHLYFYWYRQILGQKVEFLVSFYNNEISEKSEIFDDQFSVERPDGSNFTLKIRSTKLEDSAMYFCATEGRPHYNEQFFGPGTRLTVL.

This clone was detected only once. The chain is built from TRBV7-9 and TRBJ2-2; 7 bases fit TRBD1. Trimming removed 2 bases from V and 5 bases from J; junction bases left unmatched: 2. CDR1 SEHNR and CDR2 FQNEAQ come from the germline V gene (reference sequence). The CDR3 consists of 14 residues. CDR3 residues: CASSLQGETGELFF. CDR3 nucleotide sequence: TGTGCCAGCAGCTTACAGGGGGAAACCGGGGAGCTGTTTTTT. Full variable domain (rest looked up from reference TRBV7-9 and TRBJ2-2): DTGVSQNPRHKITKRGQNVTFRCDPISEHNRLYWYRQTLGQGPEFLTYFQNEAQLEKSRLLSDRFSAERPKGSFSTLEIQRTEQGDSAMYLCASSLQGETGELFFGEGSRLTVL.

For the CDR3, the DNA is TGTGCCAGCAGCAACCACCTCCGTGATAGCGGGGGGGCCAATGAGCAGTTCTTC. It yields the protein CASSNHLRDSGGANEQFF. V and J are TRBV6-2 or TRBV6-3 and TRBJ2-1, with 11 positions matching TRBD2. The junction had 16 bases not matched to a gene; V was cut back by 6 bases and J by 6 bases. Germline CDR1 MNHEY, CDR2 SVGEGT. The CDR3 covers 18 residues.

In its sample, this clone was seen once. The rearrangement joins TRBV30 to TRBJ2-3; D gene unclear. The CDR3 runs 15 residues. Trimming took off 5 bases at V and 0 bases at J, with 15 bases between the two ends. Germline V gene data show CDR1 as GTSNPN and CDR2 as SVGIG (reference sequence). CDR3 nucleotide sequence: TGTGCCTGGTCCCGGCCGGAGTCGAGCACAGATACGCAGTATTTT. This codes for CAWSRPESSTDTQYF.

This clone was counted only a few times. The chain joins TRBV4-1 to TRBJ2-2; 11 nucleotides match TRBD2. This CDR3 has 17 residues. V was clipped by 4 bases and J by 3 bases; unmatched bases: 7. Per germline, CDR1 MGHRA and CDR2 YSYEKL. The CDR3 sequence is CASSRVLAGVYTGELFF. For the CDR3, the DNA is TGCGCCAGCAGCCGGGTACTAGCGGGGGTCTACACCGGGGAGCTGTTTTTT.

The V and J genes are TRBV6-5 and TRBJ2-2; 7 nucleotides agree with TRBD1. The V gene's germline CDR1 is MNHEY and CDR2 SVGAGI. V was clipped by 6 bases and J by 4 bases; unmatched bases: 8. The CDR3 is 15 amino acids. The CDR3 DNA follows: TGTGCCAGCAGCGCACAGGGGTTCGGCACCGGGGAGCTGTTTTTT. Translating it yields CASSAQGFGTGELFF.

CDR3 DNA sequence: TGTGCCAGCAGCTTCATTACAGGGGGCAAGGAAGTAAATGAAAAACTGTTTTTT. Its translation: CASSFITGGKEVNEKLFF. The chain links TRBV7-9 to TRBJ1-4; TRBD1 matches at 9 bases. The V gene's germline CDR1 is SEHNR and CDR2 FQNEAQ (reference sequence). The V and J ends lost 3 bases and 5 bases, in that order; junction bases with no gene match: 13. This CDR3 is built from 18 residues.

This chain links TRBV9 with TRBJ1-4; D is undetermined. V lost 0 bases and J lost 0, with 6 bases in between. The CDR3 is 15 amino acids. Germline CDR1 is SGDLS and CDR2 is YYNGEE. The DNA for the CDR3 is TGTGCCAGCAGCGTAGGTTCTGCAACTAATGAAAAACTGTTTTTT. This gives the protein CASSVGSATNEKLFF.

The genes are TRBV4-1 and TRBJ1-1; D uncertain. Germline V gene sequence: CDR1 MGHRA, CDR2 YSYEKL. The CDR3 loop spans 12 amino acids. Trimming took 4 bases from V and 3 from J, leaving 6 bases between them. CDR3 coding DNA: TGCGCCAGCAGCCCCACGGACACTGAAGCTTTCTTT. It translates to CASSPTDTEAFF.

This clone appeared once. The V call is TRBV6-5, the J call TRBJ1-3; 7 bases match TRBD1. V dropped 6 bases and J dropped 2; count of bases not matched to a gene: 7. Germline V CDR1 and CDR2: MNHEY, SVGAGI. This CDR3 has 15 amino acids. Here the CDR3 reads CASRQGFGAGNTIYF. In nucleotides, the CDR3 is TGTGCCAGCAGACAGGGGTTCGGTGCTGGAAACACCATATATTTT.

This clone was seen more than once but under ten times. The chain uses TRBV6-2 or TRBV6-3 and TRBJ1-2; TRBD1 agrees at 7 bases. With 2 bases clipped from V and 4 bases from J, the junction kept 1 base outside the gene matches. This CDR3 region has 13 residues. CDR1 is MNHEY and CDR2 is SVGEGT in the germline V gene. CDR3 bases: TGTGCCAGCAGTTACGGACAGGTCTATGGCTACACCTTC. It codes for CASSYGQVYGYTF.

This sequence joins TRBV18 and TRBJ2-7, with a weak D call TRBD1 (6 bases). This CDR3 is 16 amino acids long. V was trimmed by 4 bases and J by 6 bases, leaving 22 bases between them. CDR1 and CDR2 from the germline V gene are KGHSH and LQKENI. For the CDR3, the DNA is TGTGCCAGCTCACGAGTTCTTGGGCAGGGGCCCCTCGAGCAGTACTTC. Its translation: CASSRVLGQGPLEQYF.

The chain recombines TRBV7-8 with TRBJ2-2, with TRBD2 identical over 13 bases. This CDR3 contains 18 residues. The germline V gene has CDR1 SGHVS and CDR2 FQNEAQ. J lost 2 bases, V lost 5 bases, and 8 bases had no gene match. The CDR3 loop is CASSGPGLAGRNTGELFF. The CDR3 nucleotides read TGTGCCAGCAGCGGACCGGGACTAGCGGGGCGTAACACCGGGGAGCTGTTTTTT.

The rearrangement joins TRBV19 to TRBJ1-1; weak D call: TRBD1 (6 bases). From germline, CDR1 is LNHDA and CDR2 SQIVND (reference sequence). The ends were cut back, 3 bases at V and 1 base at J, with 15 bases in the middle. The CDR3 runs to 16 residues. The CDR3 here is CASSMPLLQGNTEAFF. In DNA form, the CDR3 reads TGTGCCAGTAGTATGCCGCTCTTACAGGGGAACACTGAAGCTTTCTTT.

DNA for the CDR3: TGTGCCAGCAGCTTAAGGACAGGGGGGAACACCGGGGAGCTGTTTTTT. The encoded protein is CASSLRTGGNTGELFF. J is TRBJ2-2 and V is TRBV11-2; 10 nucleotides align to TRBD1. The junction had 1 base not matched to a gene; V was cut back by 2 bases and J by 1 base. Germline values: CDR1 SGHAT, CDR2 FQNNGV. CDR3 length equals 16 residues.

Concerning this clone itself: The same CDR3 arises from other DNA sequences in this sample as well. This sequence joins TRBV12-3 or TRBV12-4 and TRBJ2-7; no firm D call. The CDR3 runs 13 residues. Trimming stripped 3 bases from V and 2 bases from J, with 8 bases between. CDR3 sequence reads: CASSLAGPYEQYF. CDR3 DNA sequence: TGTGCCAGCAGTTTGGCAGGTCCCTACGAGCAGTACTTC.

The chain has TRBV9 and TRBJ2-3; TRBD1 agrees at 8 bases. V shed 4 bases, J shed 3 bases, and the junction held 13 bases outside the gene matches. Germline V lookup: CDR1 SGDLS, CDR2 YYNGEE. The CDR3 sequence is 17 residues long. CDR3 DNA: TGTGCCAGCAGCCCCAGCCCCCCCGGACAGGGAACAGATACGCAGTATTTT. Its translation: CASSPSPPGQGTDTQYF.

This rearrangement joins TRBV24-1 to TRBJ2-5, with D possibly being TRBD1 (6 bases). V dropped 10 bases and J dropped 3 bases, with 11 bases sitting between them. Germline CDR1 KGHDR, CDR2 SFDVKD. The CDR3 is made up of 12 amino acids. CDR3: CATGQLEETQYF. The CDR3 DNA is TGTGCCACAGGACAGTTGGAAGAGACCCAGTACTTC.